This T cell receptor beta chain is drawn from a study of CD8 T cells in Susac syndrome. Reverse transcription of roughly 0.5 to 1 ug RNA was carried out with random hexamers. TCRdb called the immunoSEQ multiplex PCR reads again in MiXCR, with one record for every CDR3 protein. The profile shows around 59,000 distinct CDR3 sequences, roughly nine tenths of them singletons. The sequenced sample consisted of CD8+ T cells from PBMCs. The TCR was taken from a human donor in good health.

The CDR3 region is CASSLGVYEQYF. CDR3 DNA: TGTGCCAGCAGCTTGGGGGTCTACGAGCAGTACTTC. The chain employs TRBV5-5 and TRBJ2-7; D uncertain. Germline loops: CDR1 SGHKS, CDR2 YYEKEE (reference sequence). The length of the CDR3 is 12 residues. The V gene lost 0 bases and the J gene lost 3 bases, with 4 bases spanning the gap. Supplemented by reference TRBV5-5 and TRBJ2-7, the full variable domain reads DAGVTQSPTHLIKTRGQQVTLRCSPISGHKSVSWYQQVLGQGPQFIFQYYEKEERGRGNFPDRFSARQFPNYSSELNVNALLLGDSALYLCASSLGVYEQYFGPGTRLTVT.